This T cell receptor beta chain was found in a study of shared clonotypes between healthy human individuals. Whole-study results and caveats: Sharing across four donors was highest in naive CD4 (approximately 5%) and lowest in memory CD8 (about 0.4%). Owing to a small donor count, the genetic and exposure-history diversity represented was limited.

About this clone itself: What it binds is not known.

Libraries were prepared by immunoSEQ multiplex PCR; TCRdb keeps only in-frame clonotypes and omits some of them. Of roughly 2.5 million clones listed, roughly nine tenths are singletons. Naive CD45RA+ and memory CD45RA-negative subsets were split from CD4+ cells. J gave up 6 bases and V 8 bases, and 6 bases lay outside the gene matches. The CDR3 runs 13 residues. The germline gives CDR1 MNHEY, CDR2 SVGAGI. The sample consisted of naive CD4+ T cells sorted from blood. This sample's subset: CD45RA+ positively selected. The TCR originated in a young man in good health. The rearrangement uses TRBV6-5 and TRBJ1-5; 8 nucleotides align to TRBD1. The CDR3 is CASVQGVGQPQHF. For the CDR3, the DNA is TGTGCCAGCGTACAGGGGGTGGGTCAGCCCCAGCATTTT.